The T cell receptor beta chain described here comes from a study of T cell responses to AZD1222 COVID-19 vaccine. Findings and caveats of the study: Repertoires in all cases were sampled only once the peak T cell response had passed.

The repertoire was sequenced with immunoSEQ multiplex PCR; TCRdb's copy has only in-frame clones and lacks some. There are around 150,000 clones in the sample; more than 80% occur only once, and 6.5% to 8% lies in the top ten. J gave up 5 bases and V 6 bases, and 12 bases lay outside the gene matches. The germline CDR1 and CDR2 sequences are MNHNS and SASEGT. The CDR3 is 16 residues long. Note on this clone: Its specificity is not known.

The receptor comes from an adult who received the MenACWY meningococcal vaccine as a control. The source material was peripheral blood, sampled 28 days after the second dose of the MenACWY control vaccine. The chain joins TRBV6-1 to TRBJ1-5; 8 bases line up with TRBD1. CDR3 residues: CASREQGGGIDQPQHF. CDR3 bases: TGTGCCAGCAGGGAACAGGGGGGTGGGATCGATCAGCCCCAGCATTTT.